The 10 T cell receptor beta chains given below trace back to one sample, sequenced in a study of blood T cell repertoires in COVID-19. Only in-frame clones appear in the TCRdb table, and some are missing; sequencing was by immunoSEQ multiplex PCR. The sample contains 250,000 to 350,000 clones, about 88% of which appear only once. The sequencing input was peripheral blood. Source of these receptors: a human donor with COVID-19, enrolled during active disease. The donor label of this sample is uncertain.

V is TRBV27 and J is TRBJ1-4, with 11 bases that match TRBD1. The CDR3 length is 20 residues. The V gene's germline CDR1 is MNHEY and CDR2 SMNVEV (reference sequence). With 4 bases clipped from V and 0 bases from J, the junction kept 13 bases outside the gene matches. The DNA for the CDR3 is TGTGCCAGCAGTTCCCAGTGGACAGGGGGCGCGTACGCAACTAATGAAAAACTGTTTTTT. It specifies CASSSQWTGGAYATNEKLFF.

The J gene is TRBJ1-1, the V gene TRBV7-9, with D perhaps TRBD1 (5 bases). The germline V gene encodes CDR1 SEHNR and CDR2 FQNEAQ (reference sequence). The V end was cut by 8 bases, the J end by 4 bases, with 11 bases between. The CDR3 contains 12 residues. CDR3 sequence reads: CASDGGVTEAFF. CDR3 bases: TGTGCCAGCGACGGGGGTGTCACTGAAGCTTTCTTT.

The rearrangement uses TRBV5-1 and TRBJ2-7; perhaps TRBD2 as D (6 bases). Germline CDR1 is SGHRS and CDR2 is YFSETQ. The CDR3 contains 14 residues. Trimming removed 3 bases at V and 1 base at J, with 11 bases between. The CDR3 region has the DNA TGCGCCAGCAGCTCCCTGACTAGTTCCTACGAGCAGTACTTC. It specifies CASSSLTSSYEQYF. Full variable domain (outside the CDR3, taken from reference TRBV5-1 and TRBJ2-7): KAGVTQTPRYLIKTRGQQVTLSCSPISGHRSVSWYQQTPGQGLQFLFEYFSETQRNKGNFPGRFSGRQFSNSRSEMNVSTLELGDSALYLCASSSLTSSYEQYFGPGTRLTVT.

The chain combines TRBV6-6 with TRBJ2-2; no clear D. CDR1 and CDR2 from the germline V gene are MNHNY and SVGAGI (reference sequence). The V end lost 2 bases, the J end lost 0 bases, and 7 bases lay between the germline ends. This CDR3 contains 15 residues. The CDR3 DNA is TGTGCCAGCAGTTACGGGCCCTCGAACACCGGGGAGCTGTTTTTT. It yields the protein CASSYGPSNTGELFF.

The rearrangement links TRBV24-1 to TRBJ2-1; TRBD2 aligns across 11 bases. Germline V lookup: CDR1 KGHDR, CDR2 SFDVKD. This CDR3 contains 17 residues. V lost 0 bases and J lost 3; bases outside the gene matches: 3. The CDR3 region is CATSDLGLAGGYNEQFF. CDR3 bases: TGTGCCACCAGTGATTTGGGGCTAGCGGGAGGCTACAATGAGCAGTTCTTC.

The chain couples TRBV5-4 to TRBJ1-3; 8 nucleotides align to TRBD1. Per the germline V gene, CDR1 is SGHNT and CDR2 is YYREEE (reference sequence). This CDR3 spans 16 amino acids. The trim removed 4 bases at V and 2 bases at J, leaving 8 bases unmatched. CDR3 loop: CASSTGTGRTGNTIYF. The CDR3 DNA sequence: TGTGCCAGCAGCACCGGGACAGGTAGAACTGGAAACACCATATATTTT.

The rearrangement joins TRBV4-2 to TRBJ1-1, with 8 bases that match TRBD1. Germline values: CDR1 LGHNA, CDR2 YNFKEQ. CDR3 length equals 17 residues. V gave up 1 base and J gave up 5 bases; unmatched junction bases: 12. The CDR3 sequence is CASSQGYAQGADTEAFF. The CDR3 coding sequence is TGTGCCAGCAGCCAAGGGTATGCCCAGGGGGCAGATACTGAAGCTTTCTTT.

The chain uses TRBV15 and TRBJ1-5, with 10 bases matching TRBD1. Germline-derived CDR1 and CDR2 are LNHNV and YYDKDF (reference sequence). J gave up 7 bases and V 6 bases, and 15 bases lay outside the gene matches. This CDR3 is built from 17 residues. In nucleotides, the CDR3 is TGTGCCACCAGTAGAAGCCGGGACAGGGGAGAGAACCAGCCCCAGCATTTT. This gives the protein CATSRSRDRGENQPQHF.

This chain joins TRBV2 and TRBJ2-1; D remains unclear. The germline V and J ends were trimmed by 1 base and 1 base, with 8 bases remaining between them. CDR3 length: 15 amino acids. Germline assignment: CDR1 SNHLY and CDR2 FYNNEI. CDR3 residues: CASSEGTVSYNEQFF. In nucleotides, the CDR3 is TGTGCCAGCAGTGAAGGAACGGTATCCTACAATGAGCAGTTCTTC. Drawing the rest from reference TRBV2 and TRBJ2-1, the complete variable domain is EPEVTQTPSHQVTQMGQEVILRCVPISNHLYFYWYRQILGQKVEFLVSFYNNEISEKSEIFDDQFSVERPDGSNFTLKIRSTKLEDSAMYFCASSEGTVSYNEQFFGPGTRLTVL.

J is TRBJ2-3 and V is TRBV19; D may be TRBD2 (5 bases). Per germline, CDR1 LNHDA and CDR2 SQIVND (reference sequence). V dropped 4 bases and J dropped 2 bases, with 10 bases sitting between them. CDR3 length: 14 residues. The CDR3 DNA follows: TGTGCCAGTAGTAACCCCGGGGACACAGATACGCAGTATTTT. This encodes CASSNPGDTDTQYF.